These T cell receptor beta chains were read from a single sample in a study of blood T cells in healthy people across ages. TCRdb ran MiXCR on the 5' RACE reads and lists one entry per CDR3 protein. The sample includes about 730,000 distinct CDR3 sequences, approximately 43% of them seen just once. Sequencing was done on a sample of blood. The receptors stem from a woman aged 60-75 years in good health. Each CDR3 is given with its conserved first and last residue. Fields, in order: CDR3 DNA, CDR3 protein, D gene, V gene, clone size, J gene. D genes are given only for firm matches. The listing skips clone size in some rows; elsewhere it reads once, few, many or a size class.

TGCAGTGCTAGAGGCAGGGGGGTCACTGAAGCTTTCTTT CSARGRGVTEAFF TRBD1 TRBV20-1 NA TRBJ1-1
TGTGCCAGCAGTTACTCGAGAGGGAAAGGTGGAGAGACCCAGTACTTC CASSYSRGKGGETQYF NA TRBV6-2/TRBV6-3 NA TRBJ2-5
TGTGCCAGCAGTAACAGCGGGGGGGCTTGGGAGCAGTACTTC CASSNSGGAWEQYF TRBD2 TRBV27 NA TRBJ2-5
TGTGCCAGCAGCTCACAGGGGCTCACGGGGGACATTCAGTACTTC CASSSQGLTGDIQYF NA TRBV5-6 few TRBJ2-4
TGTGCCAGCAGCCTCCGGCGGGAGACCCAGTACTTC CASSLRRETQYF NA TRBV7-6 NA TRBJ2-5
TGTGCCAGCAGCCCCGCTAGCGGGCCCTACAATGAGCAGTACTTC CASSPASGPYNEQYF TRBD2 TRBV7-3 NA TRBJ2-7
TGTGCCAGCTCACTGACAGGGGACGAGCAGTACTTC CASSLTGDEQYF TRBD1 TRBV18 many TRBJ2-7
TGTGCCAGCAGCCAAGATAGGGGGACAGGGCGCTACGAGCAGTACTTC CASSQDRGTGRYEQYF TRBD1 TRBV4-2 NA TRBJ2-7
TGTGCCAGCAGCCTCGGTCATGAAGCTTTCTTT CASSLGHEAFF NA TRBV7-9 NA TRBJ1-1
TGCAACAACGGAGCCGTCGATTACGAGCAGTACTTC CNNGAVDYEQYF NA TRBV20-1 few TRBJ2-7
TGCGCCAGCAGCTTCGCTCAGGAGAAGTTCTTC CASSFAQEKFF NA TRBV5-1 NA TRBJ2-1
TGTGCCAGCAGCTCCACTAGCAACATCCAAGAGACCCAGTACTTC CASSSTSNIQETQYF NA TRBV5-4 NA TRBJ2-5
TGTGCCAGCAGTTGGAGCGAGACCTCCTACGAGCAGTACTTC CASSWSETSYEQYF NA TRBV6-5 NA TRBJ2-7
TGTGCCAGCAGCCGGGACTCCATGGGATTAGGTGAGCAGTTCTTC CASSRDSMGLGEQFF NA TRBV3-1 NA TRBJ2-1
TGCGCCAGCAGGGAGGGACTAGTGTGGCAAGAGACCCAGTACTTC CASREGLVWQETQYF TRBD2 TRBV5-1 NA TRBJ2-5
TGTGCCAGCATTTATAGCGGGAGCCCCTACGAGCAGTACTTC CASIYSGSPYEQYF TRBD2 TRBV6-2/TRBV6-3 NA TRBJ2-7
TGTGCCGGCAGTTACAGGGGACAGGGGGCCTACGAGCAGTACTTC CAGSYRGQGAYEQYF TRBD1 TRBV6-2/TRBV6-3 once TRBJ2-7
TGCAGTGCTAGCCCCGATCCGCGTACCTACGAGCAGTACTTC CSASPDPRTYEQYF NA TRBV20-1 NA TRBJ2-7